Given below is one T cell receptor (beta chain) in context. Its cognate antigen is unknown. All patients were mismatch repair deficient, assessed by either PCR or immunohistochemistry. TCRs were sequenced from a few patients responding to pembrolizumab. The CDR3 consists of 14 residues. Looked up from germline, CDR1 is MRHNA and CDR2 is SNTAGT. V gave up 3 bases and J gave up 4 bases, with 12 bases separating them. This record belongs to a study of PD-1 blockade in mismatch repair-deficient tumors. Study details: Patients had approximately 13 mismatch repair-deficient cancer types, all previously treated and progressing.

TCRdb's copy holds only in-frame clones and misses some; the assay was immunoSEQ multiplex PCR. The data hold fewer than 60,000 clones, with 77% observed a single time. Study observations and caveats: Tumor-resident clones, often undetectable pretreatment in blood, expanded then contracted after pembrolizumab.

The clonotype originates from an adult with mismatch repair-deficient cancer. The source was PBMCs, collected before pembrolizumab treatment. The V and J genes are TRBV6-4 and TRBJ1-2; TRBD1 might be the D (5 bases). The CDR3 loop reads CASSEGPVGYGYTF. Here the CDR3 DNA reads TGTGCCAGCAGTGAGGGACCGGTGGGCTATGGCTACACCTTC.